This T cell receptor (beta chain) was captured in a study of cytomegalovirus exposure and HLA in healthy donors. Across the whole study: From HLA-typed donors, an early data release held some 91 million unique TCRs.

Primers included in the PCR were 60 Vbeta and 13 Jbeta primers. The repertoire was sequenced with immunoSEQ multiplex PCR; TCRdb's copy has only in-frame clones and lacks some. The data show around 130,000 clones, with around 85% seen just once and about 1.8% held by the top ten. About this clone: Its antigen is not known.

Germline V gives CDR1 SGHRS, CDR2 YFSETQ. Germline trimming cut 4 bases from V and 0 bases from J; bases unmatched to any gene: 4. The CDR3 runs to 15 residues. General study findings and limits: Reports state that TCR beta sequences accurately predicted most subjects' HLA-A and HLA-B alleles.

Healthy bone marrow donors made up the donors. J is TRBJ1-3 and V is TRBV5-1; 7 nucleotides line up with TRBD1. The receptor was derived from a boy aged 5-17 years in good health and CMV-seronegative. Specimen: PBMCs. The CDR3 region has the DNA TGCGCCAGCAGCCGGGACAGCAACTCTGGAAACACCATATATTTT. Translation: CASSRDSNSGNTIYF.